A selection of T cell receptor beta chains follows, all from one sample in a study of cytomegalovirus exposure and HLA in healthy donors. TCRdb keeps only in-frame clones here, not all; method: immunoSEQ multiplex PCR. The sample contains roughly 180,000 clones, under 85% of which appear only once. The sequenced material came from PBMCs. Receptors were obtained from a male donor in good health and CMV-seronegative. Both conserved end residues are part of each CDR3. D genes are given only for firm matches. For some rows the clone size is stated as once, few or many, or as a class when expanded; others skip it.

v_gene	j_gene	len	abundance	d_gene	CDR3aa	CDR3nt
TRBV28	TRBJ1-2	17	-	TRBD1	CASSLGQGDRFGYGYTF	TGTGCCAGCAGTTTAGGGCAGGGGGATCGATTTGGGTATGGCTACACCTTC
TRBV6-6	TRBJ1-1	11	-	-	CAATRGTEAFF	TGTGCCGCAACGAGGGGGACTGAAGCTTTCTTT
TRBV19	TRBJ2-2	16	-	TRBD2	CASSLLTSLSTGELFF	TGTGCCAGTAGTCTCCTGACTAGCTTGTCCACCGGGGAGCTGTTTTTT
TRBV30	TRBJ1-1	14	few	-	CAWSPGAARTEAFF	TGTGCCTGGAGTCCAGGGGCTGCGCGGACTGAAGCTTTCTTT
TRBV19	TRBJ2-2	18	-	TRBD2	CASTPRPKAGGRGGELFF	TGTGCCAGTACCCCGCGGCCTAAAGCGGGGGGGCGTGGCGGGGAGCTGTTTTTT
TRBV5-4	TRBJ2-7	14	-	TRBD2	CASSSGLGVYEQYF	TGTGCCAGCAGCTCCGGACTAGGAGTATACGAGCAGTACTTC
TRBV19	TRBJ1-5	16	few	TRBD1	CASSIARDSYNQPQHF	TGTGCCAGTAGTATAGCGAGGGACAGCTACAATCAGCCCCAGCATTTT
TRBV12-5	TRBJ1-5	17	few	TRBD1	CASGSNPTGNLNQPQHF	TGTGCTAGTGGTTCTAACCCGACAGGGAACTTGAATCAGCCCCAGCATTTT
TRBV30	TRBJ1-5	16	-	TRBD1	CAWSAPDRGYEQPQHF	TGTGCCTGGAGTGCACCGGACAGGGGATATGAACAGCCCCAGCATTTT
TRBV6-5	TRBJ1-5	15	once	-	CASRPIPGGNQPQHF	TGTGCCAGCAGGCCCATCCCCGGGGGCAATCAGCCCCAGCATTTT
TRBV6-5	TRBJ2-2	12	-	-	CASSRGTGELFF	TGTGCCAGCAGTCGAGGGACCGGGGAGCTGTTTTTT
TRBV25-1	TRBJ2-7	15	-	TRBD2	CASSEYGGGSYEQYF	TGTGCCAGCAGTGAATATGGGGGGGGGAGTTACGAGCAGTACTTC
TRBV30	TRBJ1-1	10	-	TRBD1	CAWDRGEAFF	TGTGCCTGGGACAGGGGTGAAGCTTTCTTT
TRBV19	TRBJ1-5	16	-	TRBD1	CASSPGTGPLYQPQHF	TGTGCCAGTAGTCCGGGGACAGGGCCCCTCTATCAGCCCCAGCATTTT
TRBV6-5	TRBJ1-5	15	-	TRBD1	CASSYSDRPGQPQHF	TGTGCCAGCAGTTACTCGGACAGGCCAGGCCAGCCCCAGCATTTT
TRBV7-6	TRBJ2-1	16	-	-	CASSLDGTLTYNEQFF	TGTGCCAGCAGCTTAGATGGGACTCTCACCTACAATGAGCAGTTCTTC